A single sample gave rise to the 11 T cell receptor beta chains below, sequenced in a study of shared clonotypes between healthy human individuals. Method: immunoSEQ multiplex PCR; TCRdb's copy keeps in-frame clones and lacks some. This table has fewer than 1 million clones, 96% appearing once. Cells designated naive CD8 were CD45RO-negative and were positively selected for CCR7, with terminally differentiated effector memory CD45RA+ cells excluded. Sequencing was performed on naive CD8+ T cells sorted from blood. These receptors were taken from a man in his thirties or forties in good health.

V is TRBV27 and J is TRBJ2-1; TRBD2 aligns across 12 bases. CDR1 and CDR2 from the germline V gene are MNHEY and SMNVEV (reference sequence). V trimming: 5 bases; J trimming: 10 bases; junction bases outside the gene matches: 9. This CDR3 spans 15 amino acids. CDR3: CASSVTTSGRGEQFF. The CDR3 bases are TGTGCCAGCAGTGTAACGACTAGCGGGAGAGGAGAGCAGTTCTTC.

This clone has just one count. The CDR3 here is CASTGDFSNTGELFF. The CDR3 nucleotides are TGTGCCAGCACTGGGGACTTTTCGAACACCGGGGAGCTGTTTTTT. The V and J genes are TRBV2 and TRBJ2-2; D may be TRBD2 (6 bases). Trimming left V 7 bases short and J 0 bases short, with 12 bases between. Germline lookup yields CDR1 SNHLY and CDR2 FYNNEI. The CDR3 totals 15 residues.

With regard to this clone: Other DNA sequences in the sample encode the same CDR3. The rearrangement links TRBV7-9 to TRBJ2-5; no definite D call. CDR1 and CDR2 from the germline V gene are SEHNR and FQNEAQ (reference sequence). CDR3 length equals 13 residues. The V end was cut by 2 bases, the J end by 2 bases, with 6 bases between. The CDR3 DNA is TGTGCCAGCAGCTTATCCGTACAAGAGACCCAGTACTTC. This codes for CASSLSVQETQYF.

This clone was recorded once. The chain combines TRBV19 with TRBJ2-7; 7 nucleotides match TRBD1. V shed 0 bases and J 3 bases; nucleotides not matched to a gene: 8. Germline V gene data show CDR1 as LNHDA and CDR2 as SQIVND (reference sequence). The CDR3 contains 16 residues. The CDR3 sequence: CASSIDSKTGIYEQYF. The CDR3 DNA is TGTGCCAGTAGTATAGATTCCAAGACAGGGATCTACGAGCAGTACTTC.

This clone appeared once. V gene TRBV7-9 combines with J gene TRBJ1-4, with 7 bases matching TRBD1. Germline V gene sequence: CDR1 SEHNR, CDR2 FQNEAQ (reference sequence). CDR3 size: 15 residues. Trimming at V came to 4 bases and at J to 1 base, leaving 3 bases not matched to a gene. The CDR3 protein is CASSYRQGTNEKLFF. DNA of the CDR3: TGTGCCAGCAGCTATCGACAGGGAACTAATGAAAAACTGTTTTTT.

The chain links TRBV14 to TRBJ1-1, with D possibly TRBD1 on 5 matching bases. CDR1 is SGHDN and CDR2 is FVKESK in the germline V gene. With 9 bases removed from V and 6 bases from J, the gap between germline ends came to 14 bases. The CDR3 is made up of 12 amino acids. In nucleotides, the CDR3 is TGTGCCAGTAAACAGGCTAGCTCTGAAGCTTTCTTT. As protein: CASKQASSEAFF.

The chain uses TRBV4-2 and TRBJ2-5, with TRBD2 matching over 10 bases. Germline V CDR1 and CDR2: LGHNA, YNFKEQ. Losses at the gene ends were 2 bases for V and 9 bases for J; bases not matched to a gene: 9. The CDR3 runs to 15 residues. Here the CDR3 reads CASSQIAGGLEAQYF. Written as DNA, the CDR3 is TGTGCCAGCAGCCAAATAGCGGGAGGACTGGAGGCCCAGTACTTC.

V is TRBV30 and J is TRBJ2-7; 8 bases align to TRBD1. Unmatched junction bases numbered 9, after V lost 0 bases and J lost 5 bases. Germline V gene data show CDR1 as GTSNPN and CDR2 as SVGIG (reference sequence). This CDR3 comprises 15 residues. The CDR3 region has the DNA TGTGCCTGGAGTGTTGCACAGGGGGAAACCAACGAGCAGTACTTC. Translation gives CAWSVAQGETNEQYF. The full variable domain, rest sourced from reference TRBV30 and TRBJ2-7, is SQTIHQWPATLVQPVGSPLSLECTVEGTSNPNLYWYRQAAGRGLQLLFYSVGIGQISSEVPQNLSASRPQDRQFILSSKKLLLSDSGFYLCAWSVAQGETNEQYFGPGTRLTVT.

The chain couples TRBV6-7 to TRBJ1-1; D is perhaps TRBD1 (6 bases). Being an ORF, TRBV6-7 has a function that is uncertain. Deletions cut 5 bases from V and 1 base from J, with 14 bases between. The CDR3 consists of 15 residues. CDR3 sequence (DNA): TGTGCCAGCAGTACAACCGGGACACCGAACACTGAAGCTTTCTTT. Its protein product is CASSTTGTPNTEAFF.

CDR3 bases: TGTGCCAGCAGTTCAAGCGGGAGGGCCTCCAATGAGCAGTTCTTC. The encoded protein is CASSSSGRASNEQFF. This chain connects TRBV7-2 to TRBJ2-1; 10 bases match TRBD2. Germline values: CDR1 SGHTA, CDR2 FQGNSA. There are 15 residues in the CDR3. J was trimmed by 6 bases and V by 6 bases; bases with no gene match: 8.

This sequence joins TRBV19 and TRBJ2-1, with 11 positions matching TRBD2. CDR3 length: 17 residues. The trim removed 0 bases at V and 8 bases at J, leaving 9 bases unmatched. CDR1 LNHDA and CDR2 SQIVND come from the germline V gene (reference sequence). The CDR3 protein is CASSIDLAGGLADEQFF. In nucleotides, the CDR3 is TGTGCCAGTAGTATAGATCTAGCGGGAGGACTGGCGGATGAGCAGTTCTTC.